These 9 T cell receptor beta chains were sequenced from one sample in a study of human T cells and chemical hapten exposure. Specified time point: patch test 1, 2 weeks after DPC sensitization. Treatment indicated: therapeutic diphenylcyclopropenone sensitization with weekly scalp DPC. Extraction of total RNA was performed on unfractionated whole blood. TCRdb re-analysed the RACE reads in MiXCR, keeping a single row per CDR3 protein. The sample has roughly 52,000 distinct CDR3 sequences; approximately 9.9% are singletons. Material: whole blood, obtained in connection with sensitization to the hapten diphenylcyclopropenone (DPC). The receptors here all came from a woman aged 40 to 55 with alopecia areata. Some clones in this sample may be carry-over from other donors' samples.

The chain carries TRBV12-3 or TRBV12-4 and TRBJ1-5; D is undetermined. The CDR3 consists of 9 residues. V was trimmed by 8 bases and J by 6 bases, leaving 2 bases between them. The CDR3 nucleotides are TGTGCCAGCGGTCAGCCCCAGCATTTT. Protein: CASGQPQHF.

This clonotype came up many times. The J gene is TRBJ1-5, the V gene TRBV18; maybe TRBD1 (6 bases). Germline assignment: CDR1 KGHSH and CDR2 LQKENI. CDR3 length equals 15 residues. V was trimmed by 2 bases and J by 10 bases, leaving 18 bases between them. The CDR3 reads CASSPGGTDWEPQHF. Written as DNA, the CDR3 is TGTGCCAGCTCACCAGGGGGCACCGACTGGGAACCCCAGCATTTT.

The chain combines TRBV29-1 with TRBJ2-2, with D hard to call. The CDR3 consists of 14 residues. V shed 2 bases and J shed 7 bases, with 14 bases lying between them. Germline CDR1 SQVTM, CDR2 ANQGSEA. CDR3 DNA sequence: TGCAGCGTTGAAAGGCTAGGTGTAGGCGGGGAGCTGTTTTTT. Residues: CSVERLGVGGELFF.

The chain is built from TRBV29-1 and TRBJ2-4, with unresolved D. The V gene lost 4 bases and the J gene lost 5 bases, with 3 bases spanning the gap. The CDR3 covers 10 residues. The germline V gene encodes CDR1 SQVTM and CDR2 ANQGSEA. CDR3 sequence (DNA): TGCAGCGTTGGGGAAAACATTCAGTACTTC. Translation gives CSVGENIQYF.

The CDR3 spells CASSSGQLNTEAFF. In nucleotides, the CDR3 is TGCGCCAGCAGCTCGGGACAGTTGAACACTGAAGCTTTCTTT. The genes are TRBV5-1 and TRBJ1-1; TRBD1 matches at 7 bases. CDR1 is SGHRS, CDR2 YFSETQ, per germline. CDR3 size: 14 residues. V lost 3 bases and J lost 0; bases outside the gene matches: 2.

This clonotype was counted ten times or more. The chain carries TRBV20-1 and TRBJ2-1; 7 nucleotides align to TRBD2. The J segment lost 4 bases and the V segment lost 6 bases, leaving 12 bases of the junction unmatched. CDR3 length equals 15 residues. Looked up from germline, CDR1 is DFQATT and CDR2 is SNEGSKA (reference sequence). The CDR3 DNA follows: TGCAGTGCCAGGATGGGGCGGGGGTTATACAATGAGCAGTTCTTC. Its translation is CSARMGRGLYNEQFF.

This clonotype was observed a few times. The chain has TRBV9 and TRBJ1-1, with a tentative D call TRBD1 (6 bases). V was cut by 0 bases and J by 5 bases, with 14 bases left in between. The CDR3 sequence is 15 residues long. Germline lookup yields CDR1 SGDLS and CDR2 YYNGEE. This CDR3 reads CASSVVGGLGTEAFF. The CDR3 nucleotides read TGTGCCAGCAGCGTAGTCGGGGGCCTTGGGACTGAAGCTTTCTTT.

This clonotype appeared a few times. The J gene is TRBJ2-3, the V gene TRBV4-2; 7 bases are a match to TRBD1. J lost 6 bases, V lost 8 bases, and 17 bases had no gene match. Germline V gene data show CDR1 as LGHNA and CDR2 as YNFKEQ. This CDR3 region has 16 residues. CDR3: CASDRARGGRGDTQYF. The CDR3, as DNA: TGTGCCAGCGACAGGGCGAGGGGCGGCCGAGGGGATACGCAGTATTTT.

This clonotype was detected only a few times. This rearrangement joins TRBV28 to TRBJ2-7; D gene unclear. With 2 bases removed from V and 2 bases from J, the gap between germline ends came to 7 bases. Per germline, CDR1 MDHEN and CDR2 SYDVKM. The CDR3 loop spans 13 amino acids. CDR3 nucleotide sequence: TGTGCCAGCAGTTTAGGCCCCACCTACGAGCAGTACTTC. Protein product: CASSLGPTYEQYF.